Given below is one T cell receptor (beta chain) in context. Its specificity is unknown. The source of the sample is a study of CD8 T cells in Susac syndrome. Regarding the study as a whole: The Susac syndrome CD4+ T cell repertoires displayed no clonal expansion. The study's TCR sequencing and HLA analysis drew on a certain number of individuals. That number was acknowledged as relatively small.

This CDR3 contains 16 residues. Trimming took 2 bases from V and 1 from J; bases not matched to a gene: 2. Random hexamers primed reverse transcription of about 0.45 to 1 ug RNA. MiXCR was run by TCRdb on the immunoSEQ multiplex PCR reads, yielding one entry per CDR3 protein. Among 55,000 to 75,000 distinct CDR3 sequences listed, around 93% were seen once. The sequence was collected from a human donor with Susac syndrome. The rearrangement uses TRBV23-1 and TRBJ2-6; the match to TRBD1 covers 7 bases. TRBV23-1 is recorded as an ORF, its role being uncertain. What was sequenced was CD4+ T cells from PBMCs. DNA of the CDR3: TGCGCCAGCAGTCAAACAGGGGAGTCTGGGGCCAACGTCCTGACTTTC. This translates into CASSQTGESGANVLTF.